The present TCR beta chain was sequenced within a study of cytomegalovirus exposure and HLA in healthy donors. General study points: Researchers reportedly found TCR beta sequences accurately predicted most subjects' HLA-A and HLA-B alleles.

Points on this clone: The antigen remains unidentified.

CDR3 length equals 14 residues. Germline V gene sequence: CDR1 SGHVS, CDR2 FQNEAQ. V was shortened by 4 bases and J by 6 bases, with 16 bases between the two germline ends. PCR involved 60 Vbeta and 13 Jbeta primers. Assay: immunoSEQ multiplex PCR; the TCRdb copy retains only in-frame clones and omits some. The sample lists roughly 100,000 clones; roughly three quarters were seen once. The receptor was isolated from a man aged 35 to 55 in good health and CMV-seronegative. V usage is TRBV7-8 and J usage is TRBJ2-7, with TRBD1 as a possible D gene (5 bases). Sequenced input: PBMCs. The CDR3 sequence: CASSSPGRGGEQYF. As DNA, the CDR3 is TGTGCCAGCAGCTCCCCAGGTAGGGGTGGCGAGCAGTACTTC.